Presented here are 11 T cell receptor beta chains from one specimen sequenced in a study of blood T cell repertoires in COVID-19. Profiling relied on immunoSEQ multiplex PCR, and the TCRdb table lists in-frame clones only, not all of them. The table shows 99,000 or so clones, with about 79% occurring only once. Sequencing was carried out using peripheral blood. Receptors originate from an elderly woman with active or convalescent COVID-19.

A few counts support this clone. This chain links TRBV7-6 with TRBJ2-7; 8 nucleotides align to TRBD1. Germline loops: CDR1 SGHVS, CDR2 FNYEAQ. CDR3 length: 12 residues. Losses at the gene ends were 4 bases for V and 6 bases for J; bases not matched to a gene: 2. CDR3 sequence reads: CASSSTGVEQYF. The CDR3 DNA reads TGTGCCAGCAGCTCGACAGGGGTCGAGCAGTACTTC.

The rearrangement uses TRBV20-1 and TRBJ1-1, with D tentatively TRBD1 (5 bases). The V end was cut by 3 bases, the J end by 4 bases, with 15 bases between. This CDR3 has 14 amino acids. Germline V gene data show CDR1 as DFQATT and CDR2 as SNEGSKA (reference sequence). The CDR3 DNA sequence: TGCAGTGCTAGTGCGGCCAGGGTCAGCACTGAAGCTTTCTTT. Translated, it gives CSASAARVSTEAFF.

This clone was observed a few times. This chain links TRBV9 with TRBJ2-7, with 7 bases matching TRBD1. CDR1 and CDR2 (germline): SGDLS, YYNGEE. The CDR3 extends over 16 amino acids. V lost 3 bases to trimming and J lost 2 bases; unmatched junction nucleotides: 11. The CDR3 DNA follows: TGTGCCAGCAGCGGGAACGAGGGGGCACAAGCCTACGAGCAGTACTTC. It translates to CASSGNEGAQAYEQYF.

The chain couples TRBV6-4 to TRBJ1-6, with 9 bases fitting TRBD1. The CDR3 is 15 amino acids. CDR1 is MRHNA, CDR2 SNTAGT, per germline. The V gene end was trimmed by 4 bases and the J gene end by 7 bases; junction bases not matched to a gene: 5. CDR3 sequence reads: CASSASGTGNSPLHF. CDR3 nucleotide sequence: TGTGCCAGCAGTGCATCCGGGACAGGGAATTCACCCCTCCACTTT.

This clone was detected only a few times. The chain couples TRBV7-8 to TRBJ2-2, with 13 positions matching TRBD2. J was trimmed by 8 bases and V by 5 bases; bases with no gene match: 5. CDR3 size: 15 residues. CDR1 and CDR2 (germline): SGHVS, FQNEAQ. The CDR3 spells CASSKGLAGKGELFF. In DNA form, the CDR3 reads TGTGCCAGCAGCAAGGGACTAGCGGGGAAGGGGGAGCTGTTTTTT.

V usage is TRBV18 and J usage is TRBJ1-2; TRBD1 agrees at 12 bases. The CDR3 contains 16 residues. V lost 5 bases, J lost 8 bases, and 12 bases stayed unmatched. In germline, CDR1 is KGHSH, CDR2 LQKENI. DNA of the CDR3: TGTGCCAGCTCAGAAGTTACCGGGACAGGGGGCCGGGGCTACACCTTC. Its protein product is CASSEVTGTGGRGYTF. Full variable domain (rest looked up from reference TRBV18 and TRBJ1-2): NAGVMQNPRHLVRRRGQEARLRCSPMKGHSHVYWYRQLPEEGLKFMVYLQKENIIDESGMPKERFSAEFPKEGPSILRIQQVVRGDSAAYFCASSEVTGTGGRGYTFGSGTRLTVV.

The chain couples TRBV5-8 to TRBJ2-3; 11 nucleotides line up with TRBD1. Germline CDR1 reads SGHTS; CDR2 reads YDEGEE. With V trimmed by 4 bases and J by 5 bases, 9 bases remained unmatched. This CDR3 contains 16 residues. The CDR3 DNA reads TGTGCCAGCAGCACCCGGACAGGGGGCGGGGTAGATACGCAGTATTTT. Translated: CASSTRTGGGVDTQYF.

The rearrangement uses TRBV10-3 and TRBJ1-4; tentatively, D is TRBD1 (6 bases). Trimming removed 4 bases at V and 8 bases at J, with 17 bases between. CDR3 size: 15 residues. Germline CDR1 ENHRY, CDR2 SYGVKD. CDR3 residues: CAISVYGGREEKLFF. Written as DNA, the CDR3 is TGTGCCATCAGTGTGTACGGGGGGCGCGAGGAAAAACTGTTTTTT.

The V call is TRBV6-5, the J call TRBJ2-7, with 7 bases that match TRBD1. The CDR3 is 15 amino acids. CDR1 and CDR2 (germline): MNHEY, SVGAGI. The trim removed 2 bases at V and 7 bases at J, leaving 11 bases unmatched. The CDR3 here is CASSYSRTGGVEQYF. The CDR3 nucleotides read TGTGCCAGCAGTTACAGCAGGACAGGTGGCGTTGAGCAGTACTTC.

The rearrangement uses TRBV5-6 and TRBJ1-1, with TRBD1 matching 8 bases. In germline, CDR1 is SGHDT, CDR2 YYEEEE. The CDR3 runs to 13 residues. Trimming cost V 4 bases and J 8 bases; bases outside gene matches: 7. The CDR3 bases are TGTGCCAGCAGCGCACAGGGGGTGGGGGAAGCTTTCTTT. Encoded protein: CASSAQGVGEAFF. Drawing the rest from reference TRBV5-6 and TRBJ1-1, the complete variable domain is DAGVTQSPTHLIKTRGQQVTLRCSPKSGHDTVSWYQQALGQGPQFIFQYYEEEERQRGNFPDRFSGHQFPNYSSELNVNALLLGDSALYLCASSAQGVGEAFFGQGTRLTVV.

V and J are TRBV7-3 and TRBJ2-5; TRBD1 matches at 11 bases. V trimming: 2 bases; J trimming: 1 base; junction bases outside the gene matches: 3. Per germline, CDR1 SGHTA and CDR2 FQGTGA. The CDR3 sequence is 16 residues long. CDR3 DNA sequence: TGTGCCAGCAGCTTAGGGACAGGGGGTCCCCAAGAGACCCAGTACTTC. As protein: CASSLGTGGPQETQYF.